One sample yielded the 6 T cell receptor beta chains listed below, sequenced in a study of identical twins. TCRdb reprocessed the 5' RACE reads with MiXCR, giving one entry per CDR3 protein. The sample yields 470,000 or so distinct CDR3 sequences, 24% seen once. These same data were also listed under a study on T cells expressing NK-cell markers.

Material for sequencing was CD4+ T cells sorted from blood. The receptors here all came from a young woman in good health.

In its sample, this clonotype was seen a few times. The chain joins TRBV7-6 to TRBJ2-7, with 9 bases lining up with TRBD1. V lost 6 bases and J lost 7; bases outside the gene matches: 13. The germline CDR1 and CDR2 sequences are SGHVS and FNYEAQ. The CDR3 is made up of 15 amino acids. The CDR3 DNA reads TGTGCCAGCAGGTCAAGACAGGGGGGCGGAATGGAGCAGTACTTC. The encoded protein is CASRSRQGGGMEQYF. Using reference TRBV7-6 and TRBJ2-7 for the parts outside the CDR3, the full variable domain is GAGVSQSPRYKVTKRGQDVALRCDPISGHVSLYWYRQALGQGPEFLTYFNYEAQQDKSGLPNDRFSAERPEGSISTLTIQRTEQRDSAMYRCASRSRQGGGMEQYFGPGTRLTVT.

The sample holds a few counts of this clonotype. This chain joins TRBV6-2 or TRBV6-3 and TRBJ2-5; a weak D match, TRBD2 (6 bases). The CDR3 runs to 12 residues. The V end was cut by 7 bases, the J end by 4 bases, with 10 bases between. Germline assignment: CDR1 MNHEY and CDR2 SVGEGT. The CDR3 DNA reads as TGTGCCAGCAACCGGGAGACAGAGACCCAGTACTTC. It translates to CASNRETETQYF.

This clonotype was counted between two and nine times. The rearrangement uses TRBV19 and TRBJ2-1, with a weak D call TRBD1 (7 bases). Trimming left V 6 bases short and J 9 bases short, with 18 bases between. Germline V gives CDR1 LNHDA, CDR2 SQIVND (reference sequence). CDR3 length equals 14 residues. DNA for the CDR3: TGTGCCAGTAGAAAGGGGGCGGGATATTCTGAGCAGTTCTTC. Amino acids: CASRKGAGYSEQFF. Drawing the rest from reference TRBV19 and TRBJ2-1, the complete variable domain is DGGITQSPKYLFRKEGQNVTLSCEQNLNHDAMYWYRQDPGQGLRLIYYSQIVNDFQKGDIAEGYSVSREKKESFPLTVTSAQKNPTAFYLCASRKGAGYSEQFFGPGTRLTVL.

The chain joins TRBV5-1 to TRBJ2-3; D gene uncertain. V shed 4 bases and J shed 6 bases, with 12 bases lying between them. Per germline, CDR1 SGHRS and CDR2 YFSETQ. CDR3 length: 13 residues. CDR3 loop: CASSVGPADTQYF. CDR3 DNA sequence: TGCGCCAGCAGCGTAGGGCCGGCGGATACGCAGTATTTT.

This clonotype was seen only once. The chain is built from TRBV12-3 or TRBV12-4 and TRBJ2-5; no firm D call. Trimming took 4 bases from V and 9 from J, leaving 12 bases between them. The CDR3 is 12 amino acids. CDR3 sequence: CASSWHNGAQYF. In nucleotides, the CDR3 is TGTGCCAGCAGTTGGCACAATGGGGCCCAGTACTTC.

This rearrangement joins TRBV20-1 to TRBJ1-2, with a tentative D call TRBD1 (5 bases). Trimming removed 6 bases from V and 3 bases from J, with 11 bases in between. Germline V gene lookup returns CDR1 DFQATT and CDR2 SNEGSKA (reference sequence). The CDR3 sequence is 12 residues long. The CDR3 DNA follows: TGCAGTGCGAGACAGCCCTACTATGGCTACACCTTC. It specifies CSARQPYYGYTF.